Presented here are 24 T cell receptor beta chains from one specimen sequenced in a study of Ad26.COV2.S vaccination and SARS-CoV-2 variants. Here immunoSEQ multiplex PCR was the method, and the copy in TCRdb shows in-frame clones only, minus some. Among a few hundred thousand clones listed, 90% were seen once. Treatment indicated: 15 to 20 received Ad26.COV2.S at low or high dose, single or two shots; roughly 5 received placebo; per-sample allocation not given. Day 63 following the first vaccine or placebo injection was when the samples were taken. The sample was peripheral blood, taken in a trial of Ad26.COV2.S vaccine versus placebo. The receptors originated from a person aged 18-60 years who received the Ad26.COV2.S COVID-19 vaccine or a placebo.

The chain recombines TRBV28 with TRBJ1-5, with TRBD1 as a possible D gene (5 bases). V was clipped by 2 bases and J by 10 bases, with 15 bases between them. This CDR3 is built from 14 residues. Germline CDR1 and CDR2: MDHEN and SYDVKM. The CDR3 reads CASSLGQGRYPQHF. The CDR3 region has the DNA TGTGCCAGCAGTTTAGGGCAGGGACGGTACCCCCAGCATTTT. Full variable domain (remainder filled in from reference TRBV28 and TRBJ1-5): DVKVTQSSRYLVKRTGEKVFLECVQDMDHENMFWYRQDPGLGLRLIYFSYDVKMKEKGDIPEGYSVSREKKERFSLILESASTNQTSMYLCASSLGQGRYPQHFGDGTRLSIL.

This rearrangement joins TRBV7-9 to TRBJ2-2, with 8 bases lining up with TRBD2. V dropped 5 bases and J dropped 6; count of bases not matched to a gene: 8. This CDR3 spans 15 amino acids. Germline values: CDR1 SEHNR, CDR2 FQNEAQ (reference sequence). CDR3 sequence reads: CASSAGTSFPGELFF. The CDR3 DNA sequence: TGTGCCAGCAGCGCCGGGACTAGTTTTCCCGGGGAGCTGTTTTTT.

The rearrangement uses TRBV2 and TRBJ2-1; TRBD1 or TRBD2 may be the D gene (5 bases each). This CDR3 region has 16 residues. CDR1 SNHLY and CDR2 FYNNEI come from the germline V gene. Trimming removed 6 bases from V and 7 bases from J, with 22 bases in between. The chain's CDR3 is CASSEIGTSLGNEQFF. The DNA of the CDR3 is TGTGCCAGCAGCGAAATCGGGACCAGCCTCGGTAATGAGCAGTTCTTC.

For the CDR3, the DNA is TGTGCCAGCAGTGAAAACAGGGGCCGCACTGAAGCTTTCTTT. It encodes CASSENRGRTEAFF. V usage is TRBV6-1 and J usage is TRBJ1-1, with TRBD1 matching 7 bases. This CDR3 is 14 amino acids long. The germline gives CDR1 MNHNS, CDR2 SASEGT. Trimming cost V 2 bases and J 4 bases; bases outside gene matches: 4.

The chain has TRBV5-1 and TRBJ2-3, with 10 bases lining up with TRBD1. V gave up 4 bases and J gave up 4 bases; unmatched junction bases: 3. The CDR3 spans 14 residues. Germline V gene data show CDR1 as SGHRS and CDR2 as YFSETQ. The CDR3 DNA reads TGCGCCAGCAGCCCCGGACAGGGGGCAGATACGCAGTATTTT. As protein: CASSPGQGADTQYF.

The V and J genes are TRBV6-2 or TRBV6-3 and TRBJ2-7; a possible D gene is TRBD2 (5 bases). Looked up from germline, CDR1 is MNHEY and CDR2 is SVGEGT. The CDR3 is 15 residues long. V was trimmed by 6 bases and J by 3 bases, leaving 18 bases between them. CDR3 bases: TGTGCCAGCAGCGCAGCCGGACTCGCCGACTACGAGCAGTACTTC. Translating gives CASSAAGLADYEQYF.

The sample holds a few counts of this clone. This sequence joins TRBV19 and TRBJ1-6; the D is unclear. The V end lost 8 bases, the J end lost 10 bases, and 18 bases lay between the germline ends. This CDR3 contains 14 residues. Germline V gene sequence: CDR1 LNHDA, CDR2 SQIVND (reference sequence). The CDR3 coding sequence is TGTGCCAGTTCCCTGGTCAACACCGGATCACCCCTCCACTTT. Translating it yields CASSLVNTGSPLHF.

The chain carries TRBV7-2 and TRBJ2-2, with D perhaps matching TRBD1 (6 bases). Trimming cost V 0 bases and J 0 bases, with 8 bases left between them. The CDR3 runs 16 residues. Germline lookup yields CDR1 SGHTA and CDR2 FQGNSA. CDR3 nucleotide sequence: TGTGCCAGCAGCTTAGCTGGGACAACGAACACCGGGGAGCTGTTTTTT. As protein: CASSLAGTTNTGELFF.

This clone was counted between two and nine times. The chain carries TRBV10-3 and TRBJ1-2; 7 bases map to TRBD1. V shed 9 bases, J shed 3 bases, and the junction held 10 bases outside the gene matches. The CDR3 totals 14 residues. The germline gives CDR1 ENHRY, CDR2 SYGVKD. CDR3 protein: CAIAIGGLDYGYTF. The CDR3 DNA sequence: TGTGCCATTGCGATAGGGGGCCTGGACTATGGCTACACCTTC.

The gene calls are TRBV24-1 and TRBJ2-1; perhaps TRBD2 as D (5 bases). Trimming took off 1 base at V and 0 bases at J, with 9 bases between the two ends. There are 16 residues in the CDR3. The germline V gene encodes CDR1 KGHDR and CDR2 SFDVKD. In DNA form, the CDR3 reads TGTGCCACCAGTGATTTCGCGGACTCCTCCTACAATGAGCAGTTCTTC. It is translated as CATSDFADSSYNEQFF.

The V gene is TRBV6-4, the J gene TRBJ2-1, with 10 bases matching TRBD2. Trimming removed 8 bases from V and 4 bases from J; junction bases left unmatched: 11. The germline V gene encodes CDR1 MRHNA and CDR2 SNTAGT. The CDR3 is 16 amino acids. For the CDR3, the DNA is TGTGCCAGCTCAGAAAAGGTACTAGCGGGATACAATGAGCAGTTCTTC. This gives the protein CASSEKVLAGYNEQFF.

This clone was recorded a few times. The CDR3 DNA reads as TGTGCCATCAGTGGACAACTAGGGGCTCAAGAGACCCAGTACTTC. As protein: CAISGQLGAQETQYF. The chain joins TRBV10-3 to TRBJ2-5; D is perhaps TRBD1 or TRBD2 (5 bases each). Germline CDR1 is ENHRY and CDR2 is SYGVKD. The ends were cut back, 4 bases at V and 2 bases at J, with 14 bases in the middle. The CDR3 consists of 15 residues.

This chain links TRBV14 with TRBJ2-2; the match to TRBD2 covers 10 bases. The CDR3 spans 16 residues. With V trimmed by 1 base and J by 5 bases, 4 bases remained unmatched. Germline values: CDR1 SGHDN, CDR2 FVKESK. The CDR3: CASSQGPSGRTGELFF. The CDR3 DNA reads as TGTGCCAGCAGCCAAGGTCCTAGCGGGAGAACCGGGGAGCTGTTTTTT.

J is TRBJ2-7 and V is TRBV2; 8 bases align to TRBD2. Germline V lookup: CDR1 SNHLY, CDR2 FYNNEI. This CDR3 is 16 amino acids long. Trimming took 4 bases from V and 3 from J; bases not matched to a gene: 11. In DNA form, the CDR3 reads TGTGCCAGCAGTGCAAAGGGGCTAGCGGGTCACTACGAGCAGTACTTC. It yields the protein CASSAKGLAGHYEQYF.

The chain recombines TRBV2 with TRBJ1-5; tentatively, D is TRBD1 (5 bases). This CDR3 has 14 amino acids. Germline V gives CDR1 SNHLY, CDR2 FYNNEI. Trimming left V 1 base short and J 9 bases short, with 13 bases between. CDR3 DNA: TGTGCCAGCAGTGAAGGACAGACGGTCAGGCCCCAGCATTTT. This translates into CASSEGQTVRPQHF.

V usage is TRBV5-4 and J usage is TRBJ2-1; a possible D gene is TRBD2 (5 bases). The CDR3 loop spans 15 amino acids. Trimming removed 2 bases from V and 2 bases from J, with 11 bases in between. The germline CDR1 and CDR2 sequences are SGHNT and YYREEE (reference sequence). The DNA of the CDR3 is TGTGCCAGCAGCTTACTAGTTGTCCCCTACAATGAGCAGTTCTTC. This codes for CASSLLVVPYNEQFF.

V is TRBV28 and J is TRBJ2-5; D is ambiguous. V lost 11 bases to trimming and J lost 5 bases, with 18 bases between them. The CDR3 length is 13 residues. Per the germline V gene, CDR1 is MDHEN and CDR2 is SYDVKM. The CDR3 nucleotides read TGTGCCTTATCGGCGGCAGTGGGGGAGACCCAGTACTTC. This sequence encodes CALSAAVGETQYF.

This sequence joins TRBV6-5 and TRBJ2-1, with 9 bases that match TRBD1. The CDR3 totals 15 residues. J was trimmed by 4 bases and V by 6 bases; bases with no gene match: 7. Germline CDR1 MNHEY, CDR2 SVGAGI. The CDR3 region has the DNA TGTGCCAGCAGCCTACGACAGGGGGGGTACAATGAGCAGTTCTTC. Protein product: CASSLRQGGYNEQFF.

The rearrangement joins TRBV5-1 to TRBJ1-3; D not resolved. There are 14 residues in the CDR3. CDR1 SGHRS and CDR2 YFSETQ come from the germline V gene. V lost 4 bases and J 3 bases, leaving 11 bases between the germline ends. CDR3 DNA sequence: TGCGCCAGCAGCCCACAGACTGGTGGAAACACCATATATTTT. It is translated as CASSPQTGGNTIYF. The full variable domain, in which reference TRBV5-1 and TRBJ1-3 provide the parts outside the CDR3, is KAGVTQTPRYLIKTRGQQVTLSCSPISGHRSVSWYQQTPGQGLQFLFEYFSETQRNKGNFPGRFSGRQFSNSRSEMNVSTLELGDSALYLCASSPQTGGNTIYFGEGSWLTVV.

The J gene is TRBJ1-2, the V gene TRBV10-2, with 7 bases aligning to TRBD1. This CDR3 has 13 amino acids. Trimming cost V 6 bases and J 2 bases; bases outside gene matches: 3. Per the germline V gene, CDR1 is WSHSY and CDR2 is SAAADI. CDR3 protein: CASRPGQNYGYTF. For the CDR3, the DNA is TGCGCCAGCAGGCCGGGACAGAACTATGGCTACACCTTC.

The J gene is TRBJ2-1, the V gene TRBV5-1; 11 nucleotides match TRBD1. The germline V gene has CDR1 SGHRS and CDR2 YFSETQ. CDR3 length: 15 residues. V shed 4 bases and J 8 bases; nucleotides not matched to a gene: 8. This CDR3 is CASSPDRGRGDEQFF. The CDR3 DNA sequence: TGCGCCAGCAGCCCGGACAGGGGGCGCGGGGATGAGCAGTTCTTC. Based on the CDR3 plus reference TRBV5-1 and TRBJ2-1, the full variable domain is KAGVTQTPRYLIKTRGQQVTLSCSPISGHRSVSWYQQTPGQGLQFLFEYFSETQRNKGNFPGRFSGRQFSNSRSEMNVSTLELGDSALYLCASSPDRGRGDEQFFGPGTRLTVL.

This sequence joins TRBV10-3 and TRBJ1-2; D is uncertain. This CDR3 is built from 14 residues. Looked up from germline, CDR1 is ENHRY and CDR2 is SYGVKD. Between the trimmed V and J ends, which lost 7 bases and 8 bases, there was a span of 20 bases. The CDR3 nucleotides read TGTGCCATCATGGAGGTGGGAGTAACGCGCGGCTACACCTTC. It yields the protein CAIMEVGVTRGYTF.

The chain combines TRBV11-1 with TRBJ1-1; D is ambiguous. CDR3 length: 15 amino acids. Germline CDR1 reads SGHAT; CDR2 reads FQDESV (reference sequence). Trimming left V 3 bases short and J 4 bases short, with 15 bases between. Here the CDR3 reads CASSFDRNTGTEAFF. In DNA form, the CDR3 reads TGTGCCAGCAGCTTTGACCGAAACACGGGCACTGAAGCTTTCTTT.

This clone was recorded once. This rearrangement joins TRBV9 to TRBJ2-1, with D perhaps TRBD2 (5 bases). Germline CDR1 is SGDLS and CDR2 is YYNGEE. Trimming pared 4 bases from V and 1 base from J, leaving 18 bases between. The CDR3 has 17 residues. In DNA, the CDR3 is TGTGCCAGCAGCCCCCGTGACCTCCGAGGGTCCTACAATGAGCAGTTCTTC. Encoded protein: CASSPRDLRGSYNEQFF.